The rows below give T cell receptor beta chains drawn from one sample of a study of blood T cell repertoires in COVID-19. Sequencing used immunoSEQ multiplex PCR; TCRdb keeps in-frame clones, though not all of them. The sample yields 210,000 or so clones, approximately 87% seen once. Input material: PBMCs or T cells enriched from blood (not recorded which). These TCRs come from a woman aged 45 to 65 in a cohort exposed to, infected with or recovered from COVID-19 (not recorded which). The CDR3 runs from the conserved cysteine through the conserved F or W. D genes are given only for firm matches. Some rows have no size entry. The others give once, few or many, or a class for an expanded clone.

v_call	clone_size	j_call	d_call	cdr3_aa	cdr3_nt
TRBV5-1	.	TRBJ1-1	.	CASSLDGVDTEAFF	TGCGCCAGCAGCTTGGACGGGGTCGACACTGAAGCTTTCTTT
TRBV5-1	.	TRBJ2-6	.	CASSLAPIGVRSGTNVLTF	TGCGCCAGCAGCTTGGCCCCGATAGGGGTTCGCTCTGGGACCAACGTCCTGACTTTC
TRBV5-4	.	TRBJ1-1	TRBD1	CASSLPDRGATEAFF	TGTGCCAGCAGCTTACCGGACAGGGGGGCCACTGAAGCTTTCTTT
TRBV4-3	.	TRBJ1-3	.	CASSRAATAISGNTIYF	TGCGCCAGCAGCCGCGCCGCGACTGCTATCTCTGGAAACACCATATATTTT
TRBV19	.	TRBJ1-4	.	CASSNRGSGHDNEKLFF	TGTGCCAGTAGTAATCGGGGTTCGGGACACGATAATGAAAAACTGTTTTTT
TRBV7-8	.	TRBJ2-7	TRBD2	CASTALGLAGTYEQYF	TGTGCCAGCACCGCACTTGGACTAGCGGGGACCTACGAGCAGTACTTC
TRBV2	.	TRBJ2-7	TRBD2	CATPRTSGGEQYF	TGTGCCACGCCACGGACTAGCGGGGGCGAGCAGTACTTC
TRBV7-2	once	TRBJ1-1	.	CASSFSQNTEAFF	TGTGCCAGCAGCTTTTCACAGAACACTGAAGCTTTCTTT
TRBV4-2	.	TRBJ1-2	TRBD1	CASSQGRARGLGYTF	TGTGCCAGCAGCCAAGGCCGCGCCAGGGGGCTTGGCTACACCTTC
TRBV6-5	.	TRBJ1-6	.	CASQRTASSPLHF	TGTGCCAGCCAGCGCACTGCAAGTTCACCCCTCCACTTT
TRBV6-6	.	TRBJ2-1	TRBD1	CASSYSRDRVRFF	TGTGCCAGCAGTTACTCCCGGGACAGGGTTCGGTTCTTC
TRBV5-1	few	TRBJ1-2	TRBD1	CASSPDRTYGYTF	TGCGCCAGCAGCCCGGACAGGACGTATGGCTACACCTTC
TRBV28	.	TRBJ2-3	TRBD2	CASTPSGGATDTQYF	TGTGCCAGCACCCCTAGCGGGGGGGCTACCGATACGCAGTATTTT
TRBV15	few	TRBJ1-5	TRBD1	CATAGGNGNQPQHF	TGTGCCACCGCAGGGGGGAACGGGAATCAGCCCCAGCATTTT
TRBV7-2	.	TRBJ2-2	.	CASSPRRVVSTGELFF	TGTGCCAGCAGCCCGCGCAGGGTAGTTTCTACCGGGGAGCTGTTTTTT
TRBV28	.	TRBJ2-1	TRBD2	CASSFTSGVYNEQFF	TGTGCCAGCAGTTTTACTAGCGGGGTATACAATGAGCAGTTCTTC
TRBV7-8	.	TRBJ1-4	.	CASSPRYSTNEKLFF	TGTGCCAGCAGCCCTCGGTACTCAACTAATGAAAAACTGTTTTTT
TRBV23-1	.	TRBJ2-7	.	CASSQRQGFRFSYEQYF	TGCGCCAGCAGTCAGCGGCAGGGGTTTAGGTTTTCCTACGAGCAGTACTTC
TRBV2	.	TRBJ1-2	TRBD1	CASQYSVTGGPNYGYTF	TGTGCCAGCCAGTACAGCGTCACAGGGGGGCCAAACTATGGCTACACCTTC
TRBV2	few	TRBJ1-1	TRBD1	CASSVQGDLNTEAFF	TGTGCCAGCAGTGTCCAGGGGGACCTGAACACTGAAGCTTTCTTT
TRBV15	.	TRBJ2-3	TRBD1	CATSRTRDRSTDTQYF	TGTGCCACCAGCAGGACCCGGGACAGGAGCACAGATACGCAGTATTTT
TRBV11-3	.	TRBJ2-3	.	CASSLGHASDTQYF	TGTGCCAGCAGCCTGGGACACGCCTCGGATACGCAGTATTTT
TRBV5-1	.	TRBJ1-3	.	CASSPVSGNTIYF	TGCGCCAGCAGCCCCGTCTCTGGAAACACCATATATTTT
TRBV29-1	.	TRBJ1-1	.	CSVEIIGINTEAFF	TGCAGCGTTGAAATAATCGGGATTAACACTGAAGCTTTCTTT